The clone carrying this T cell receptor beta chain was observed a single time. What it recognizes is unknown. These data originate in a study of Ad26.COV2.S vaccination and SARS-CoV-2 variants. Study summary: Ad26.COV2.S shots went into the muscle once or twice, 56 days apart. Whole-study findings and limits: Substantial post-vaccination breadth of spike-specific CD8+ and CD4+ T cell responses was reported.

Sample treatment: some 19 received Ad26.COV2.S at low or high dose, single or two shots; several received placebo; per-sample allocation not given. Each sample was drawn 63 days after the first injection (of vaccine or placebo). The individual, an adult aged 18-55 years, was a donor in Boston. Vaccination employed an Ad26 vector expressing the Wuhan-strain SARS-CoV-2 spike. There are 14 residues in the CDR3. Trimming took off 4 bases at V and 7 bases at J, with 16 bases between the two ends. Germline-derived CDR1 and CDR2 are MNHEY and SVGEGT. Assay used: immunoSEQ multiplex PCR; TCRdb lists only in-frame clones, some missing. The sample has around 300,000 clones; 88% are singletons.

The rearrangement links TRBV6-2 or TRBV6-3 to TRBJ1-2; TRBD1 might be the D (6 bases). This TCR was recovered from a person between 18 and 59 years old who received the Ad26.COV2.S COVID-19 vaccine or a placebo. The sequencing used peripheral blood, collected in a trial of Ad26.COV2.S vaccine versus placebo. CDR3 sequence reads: CASSSVGGRGGYTF. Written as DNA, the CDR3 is TGTGCCAGCAGTTCCGTCGGGGGGCGTGGTGGCTACACCTTC.